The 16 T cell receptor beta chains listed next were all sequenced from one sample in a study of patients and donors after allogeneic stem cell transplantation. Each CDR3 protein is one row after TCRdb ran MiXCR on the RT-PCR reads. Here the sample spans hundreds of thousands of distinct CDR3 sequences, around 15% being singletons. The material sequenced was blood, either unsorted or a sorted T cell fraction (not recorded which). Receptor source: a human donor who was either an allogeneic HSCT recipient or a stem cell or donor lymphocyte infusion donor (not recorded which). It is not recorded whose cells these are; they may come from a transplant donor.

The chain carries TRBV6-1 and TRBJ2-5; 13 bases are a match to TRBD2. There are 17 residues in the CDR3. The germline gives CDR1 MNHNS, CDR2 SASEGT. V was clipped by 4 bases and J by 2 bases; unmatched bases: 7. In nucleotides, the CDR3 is TGTGCCAGCAGTGCACCGACGACTAGCGGGGGGCAAGAGACCCAGTACTTC. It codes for CASSAPTTSGGQETQYF.

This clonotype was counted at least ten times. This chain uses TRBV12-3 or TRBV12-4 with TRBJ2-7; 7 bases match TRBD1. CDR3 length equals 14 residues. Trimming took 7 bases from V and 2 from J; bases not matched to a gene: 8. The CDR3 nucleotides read TGTGCCAGCACCATGGACAGGCGGACCTACGAGCAGTACTTC. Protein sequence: CASTMDRRTYEQYF.

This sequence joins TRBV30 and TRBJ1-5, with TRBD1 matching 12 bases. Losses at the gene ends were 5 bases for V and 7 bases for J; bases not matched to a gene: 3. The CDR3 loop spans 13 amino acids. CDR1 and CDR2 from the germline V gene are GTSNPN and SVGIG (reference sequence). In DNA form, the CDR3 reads TGTGCCTGGCAGGGACAGGGGGCACAGCCCCAGCATTTT. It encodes CAWQGQGAQPQHF.

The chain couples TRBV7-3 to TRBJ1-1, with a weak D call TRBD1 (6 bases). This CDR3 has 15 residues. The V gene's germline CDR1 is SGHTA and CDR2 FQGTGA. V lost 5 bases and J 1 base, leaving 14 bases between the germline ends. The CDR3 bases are TGTGCCAGCAGCCCTTCCTCGGACAGGAACACTGAAGCTTTCTTT. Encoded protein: CASSPSSDRNTEAFF.

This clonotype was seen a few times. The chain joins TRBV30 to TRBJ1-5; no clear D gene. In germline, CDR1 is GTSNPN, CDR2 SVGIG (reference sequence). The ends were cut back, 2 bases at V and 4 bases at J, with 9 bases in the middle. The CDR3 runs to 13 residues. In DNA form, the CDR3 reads TGTGCCTGGAGTTTTGGGATGAATCAGCCCCAGCATTTT. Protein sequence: CAWSFGMNQPQHF.

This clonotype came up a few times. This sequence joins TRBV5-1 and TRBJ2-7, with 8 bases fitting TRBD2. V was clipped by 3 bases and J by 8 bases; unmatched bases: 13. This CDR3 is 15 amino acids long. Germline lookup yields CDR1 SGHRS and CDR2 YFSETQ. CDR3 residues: CASSSGGTHSTQQYF. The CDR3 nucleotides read TGCGCCAGCAGCTCGGGGGGGACTCACTCTACGCAGCAGTACTTC.

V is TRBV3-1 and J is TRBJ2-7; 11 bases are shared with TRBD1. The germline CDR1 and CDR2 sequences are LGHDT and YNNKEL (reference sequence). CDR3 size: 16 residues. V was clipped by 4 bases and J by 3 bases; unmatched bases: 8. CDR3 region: CASSPRGTGGSYEQYF. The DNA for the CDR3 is TGTGCCAGCAGCCCCCGCGGGACAGGGGGTAGCTACGAGCAGTACTTC.

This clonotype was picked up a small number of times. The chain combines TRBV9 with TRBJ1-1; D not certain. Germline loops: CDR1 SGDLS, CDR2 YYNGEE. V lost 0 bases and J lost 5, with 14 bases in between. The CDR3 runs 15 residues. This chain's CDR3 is CASSVEAGRRTEAFF. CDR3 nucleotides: TGTGCCAGCAGCGTAGAGGCGGGCCGTCGGACTGAAGCTTTCTTT.

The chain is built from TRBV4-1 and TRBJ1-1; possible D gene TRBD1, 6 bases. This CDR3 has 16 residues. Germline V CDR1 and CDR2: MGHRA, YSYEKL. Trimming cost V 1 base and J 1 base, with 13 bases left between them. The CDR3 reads CASSQVWDKGNTEAFF. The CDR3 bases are TGCGCCAGCAGCCAAGTCTGGGACAAGGGGAACACTGAAGCTTTCTTT.

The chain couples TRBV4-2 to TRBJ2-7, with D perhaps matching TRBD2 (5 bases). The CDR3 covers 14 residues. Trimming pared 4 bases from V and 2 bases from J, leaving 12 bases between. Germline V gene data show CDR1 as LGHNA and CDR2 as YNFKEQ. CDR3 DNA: TGTGCCAGCAGCCGGGAGTTAAAGGCCTACGAGCAGTACTTC. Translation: CASSRELKAYEQYF.

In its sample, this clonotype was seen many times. The CDR3 sequence: CASSLHGVRDEQFF. In DNA, the CDR3 is TGTGCCAGCAGCCTTCACGGGGTGAGGGATGAGCAGTTCTTC. V and J are TRBV9 and TRBJ2-1; possible D gene TRBD2, 5 bases. Deletions cut 4 bases from V and 8 bases from J, with 16 bases between. CDR1 and CDR2 (germline): SGDLS, YYNGEE. This CDR3 contains 14 residues. Full variable domain (rest looked up from reference TRBV9 and TRBJ2-1): DSGVTQTPKHLITATGQRVTLRCSPRSGDLSVYWYQQSLDQGLQFLIQYYNGEERAKGNILERFSAQQFPDLHSELNLSSLELGDSALYFCASSLHGVRDEQFFGPGTRLTVL.

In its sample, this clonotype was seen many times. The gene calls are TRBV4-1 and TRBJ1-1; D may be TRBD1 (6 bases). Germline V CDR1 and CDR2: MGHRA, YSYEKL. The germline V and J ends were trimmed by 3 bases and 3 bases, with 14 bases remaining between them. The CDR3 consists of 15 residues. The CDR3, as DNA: TGCGCCAGCAGCCATATGGGGGGCAGGGACACTGAAGCTTTCTTT. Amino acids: CASSHMGGRDTEAFF.

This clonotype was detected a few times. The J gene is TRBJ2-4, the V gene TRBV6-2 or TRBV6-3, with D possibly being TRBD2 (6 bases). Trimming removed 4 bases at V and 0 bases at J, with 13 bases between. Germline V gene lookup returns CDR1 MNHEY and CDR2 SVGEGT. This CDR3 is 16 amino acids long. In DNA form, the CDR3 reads TGTGCCAGCAGTTTCGGAGGGCTTCTAGCCAAAAACATTCAGTACTTC. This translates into CASSFGGLLAKNIQYF.

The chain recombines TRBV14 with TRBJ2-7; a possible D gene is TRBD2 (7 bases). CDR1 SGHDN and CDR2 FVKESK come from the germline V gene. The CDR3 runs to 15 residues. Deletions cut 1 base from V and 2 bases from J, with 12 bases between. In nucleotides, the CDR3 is TGTGCCAGCAGCCAAGGCTACGGGGGGCCCTACGAGCAGTACTTC. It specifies CASSQGYGGPYEQYF.

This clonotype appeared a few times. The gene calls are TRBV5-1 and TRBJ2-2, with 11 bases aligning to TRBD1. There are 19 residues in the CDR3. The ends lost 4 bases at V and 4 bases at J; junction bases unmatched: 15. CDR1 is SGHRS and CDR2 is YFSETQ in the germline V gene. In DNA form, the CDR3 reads TGCGCCAGCAGCCCCCGGAGCGGGACAGGGGGTCAGGTCACCGGGGAGCTGTTTTTT. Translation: CASSPRSGTGGQVTGELFF.

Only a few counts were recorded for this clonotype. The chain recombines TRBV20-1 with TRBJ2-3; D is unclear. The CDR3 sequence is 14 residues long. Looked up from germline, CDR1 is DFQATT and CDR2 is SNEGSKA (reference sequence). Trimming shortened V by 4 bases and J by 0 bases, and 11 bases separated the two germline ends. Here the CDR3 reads CSAMDGRSTDTQYF. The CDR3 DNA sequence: TGCAGTGCTATGGACGGCCGTAGCACAGATACGCAGTATTTT.